These T cell receptor beta chains were read from a single sample in a study of T cell changes during pregnancy in multiple sclerosis. Method: immunoSEQ multiplex PCR; TCRdb's copy keeps in-frame clones and lacks some. The data hold approximately 93,000 clones, with around 93% observed a single time. The sequenced sample was peripheral blood, obtained before pregnancy. These receptors came from a female donor with multiple sclerosis, enrolled in a pregnancy study. Both conserved end residues are part of each CDR3. D genes are given only for firm matches. The size of a clone is reported for some rows only, either as once, few or many, or as a class for expanded clones.

d_call	v_call	clone_size	j_call	cdr3_nt	cdr3_aa
.	TRBV9	.	TRBJ2-2	TGTGCCAGCAGCGAACAGCGGGTTACCGGGGAGCTGTTTTTT	CASSEQRVTGELFF
.	TRBV28	.	TRBJ1-2	TGTGCCAGCGGGGCGGGGACCCCTAACTATGGCTACACCTTC	CASGAGTPNYGYTF
.	TRBV7-3	.	TRBJ1-1	TGTGCCAGCAGCAAATCGGGGGGCGCTTCGGGCACTGAAGCTTTCTTT	CASSKSGGASGTEAFF
.	TRBV5-1	.	TRBJ2-7	TGCGCCAGCAGCTTGGGATCCACTTGGGCCGTGAACGAGCAGTACTTC	CASSLGSTWAVNEQYF
.	TRBV5-6	.	TRBJ2-1	TGTGCCAGCAGCTTGCGGCCCCACGGAGCGGTCAATGAGCAGTTCTTC	CASSLRPHGAVNEQFF
.	TRBV19	.	TRBJ1-5	TGTGCCAGTAGTGGACTAGGGGTGCAGCCCCAGCATTTT	CASSGLGVQPQHF
.	TRBV4-1	once	TRBJ2-7	TGCGCCAGCAGCCAAGGCGTGCACGAGCAGTACTTC	CASSQGVHEQYF
TRBD1	TRBV6-1	.	TRBJ2-5	TGTGCCAGCTCGAGGACAGGGGGCATAGAGACCCAGTACTTC	CASSRTGGIETQYF
.	TRBV7-9	.	TRBJ2-4	TGTGCCAGCAGCTTGTTGCGGATGGACATTCAGTACTTC	CASSLLRMDIQYF
TRBD2	TRBV7-6	.	TRBJ2-1	TGTGCCAGCAGCTTGGGGGGACTAGACGAGCAGTTCTTC	CASSLGGLDEQFF
TRBD1	TRBV2	.	TRBJ1-2	TGTGCCAGCAGGGGAAGGGACAGCGCCTACGACTATGGCTACACCTTC	CASRGRDSAYDYGYTF
.	TRBV19	.	TRBJ2-5	TGTGCCAGTAGTATTAATTTGGCAGGTGGGGCAGAGACCCAGTACTTC	CASSINLAGGAETQYF
.	TRBV10-1	.	TRBJ2-3	TGCGCCAGCAGCCGGGAGTATACGGATACGCAGTATTTT	CASSREYTDTQYF
TRBD2	TRBV5-1	.	TRBJ2-1	TGCGCCAGCAGCCCCGGGGGACTAGCGGGAGGATACTACAATGAGCAGTTCTTC	CASSPGGLAGGYYNEQFF